The following is a T cell receptor (beta chain) sequence with its context. This entry comes from a study of blood T cell repertoires in COVID-19. With 1 base removed from V and 4 bases from J, the gap between germline ends came to 13 bases. This CDR3 comprises 15 residues. Germline V lookup: CDR1 LNHDA, CDR2 SQIVND (reference sequence). Generated by immunoSEQ multiplex PCR, the TCRdb table keeps only in-frame clones and is missing some. The sample has roughly 150,000 clones; roughly 85% are singletons. Sequences were obtained from PBMCs or T cells enriched from blood (not recorded which). The sequence was obtained from a woman aged 70 to 79 in a cohort exposed to, infected with or recovered from COVID-19 (not recorded which). The V and J genes are TRBV19 and TRBJ2-5; the D gene is possibly TRBD1 (6 bases). The CDR3 protein is CASSIAGVKGETQYF. The CDR3 DNA reads as TGTGCCAGTAGTATAGCAGGGGTTAAAGGAGAGACCCAGTACTTC.